This is a list of T cell receptor beta chains from one sample in a study of T-cell reconstitution after alpha-beta-depleted transplantation in children. One entry per CDR3 protein results from TCRdb running MiXCR on the PCR reads. Among more than 250,000 distinct CDR3 sequences listed, 9.9% were seen once. The sequenced sample was PBMCs from the stem cell graft donor, obtained from the stem cell graft. The receptors originated from a human donor who donated a stem cell graft to a child with SCID. Both conserved end residues are part of each CDR3. The D gene is left open where the match is weak. A row's size may be missing; if present it is once, few, many or a size class.

v_gene,abundance,d_gene,j_gene,CDR3nt,CDR3aa
TRBV5-1,few,-,TRBJ1-1,TGCGCCAGCAGCCCCTCGGAGGGGCTCGGGAACACTGAAGCTTTCTTT,CASSPSEGLGNTEAFF
TRBV12-3/TRBV12-4,-,-,TRBJ1-5,TGTGCCAGCAGTCCACCCGGGGTTAGCAATCAGCCCCAGCATTTT,CASSPPGVSNQPQHF
TRBV5-1,few,-,TRBJ1-1,TGCGCCAGCAGCTTAGGTGCAGGAGCCATGAACACTGAAGCTTTCTTT,CASSLGAGAMNTEAFF
TRBV10-3,many,-,TRBJ2-7,TGTGCCATCAGTGAGCGGTACGAGCAGTACTTC,CAISERYEQYF
TRBV27,many,TRBD2,TRBJ2-1,TGTGCCAGCAGTTTAGCGGGGGCCTACAATGAGCAGTTCTTC,CASSLAGAYNEQFF
TRBV5-6,few,-,TRBJ1-1,TGTGCCAGCAGCTTCGGACGGGCGGGGGAAGCTTTCTTT,CASSFGRAGEAFF
TRBV2,few,-,TRBJ2-6,TGTGCCAGCAGTGGCTGGGGAACCTCTGGGGCCAACGTCCTGACTTTC,CASSGWGTSGANVLTF
TRBV19,-,-,TRBJ2-2,TGTGCCAGTAGCCACCCGGGGCAGGGTGGTACCGGGGAGCTGTTTTTT,CASSHPGQGGTGELFF
TRBV5-1,-,TRBD2,TRBJ2-1,TGCGCCAGCAGCACCCAACTAGCGGGGCTATACAATGAGCAGTTCTTC,CASSTQLAGLYNEQFF
TRBV3-1,-,-,TRBJ2-3,TGTGCCAGCTGCAAGCTGGGGCCATGGACACATACGCAGTATTTT,CASCKLGPWTHTQYF
TRBV19,-,-,TRBJ2-5,TGTGCCAGTAGTATAGCAGGCGTCCTCGGAGAGACCCAGTACTTC,CASSIAGVLGETQYF
TRBV7-9,many,TRBD2,TRBJ2-3,TGTGCCAGCAGCGGAAGCGGGGGGACAGATACGCAGTATTTT,CASSGSGGTDTQYF
TRBV7-9,-,-,TRBJ2-5,TGTGCCAGCAGCTCATCGAATCGGGCTTACCAAGAGACCCAGTACTTC,CASSSSNRAYQETQYF
TRBV29-1,-,TRBD1,TRBJ2-3,TGCAGCTTTGGGACAGGGGATACGCAGTATTTT,CSFGTGDTQYF
TRBV5-5,many,-,TRBJ2-2,TGTGCCAGCAGCTCAATGGGGGGCGTTACCGGGGAGCTGTTTTTT,CASSSMGGVTGELFF
TRBV11-1,few,TRBD2,TRBJ2-7,TGTGCCAGCAGCTTAGATTCCCTAGCGGGGGGGCTCTCCTACGAGCAGTACTTC,CASSLDSLAGGLSYEQYF
TRBV3-1,-,TRBD1,TRBJ2-3,TGTGCCAGCACCCAAGTGGTGACAGGGACACATACGCAGTATTTT,CASTQVVTGTHTQYF
TRBV6-1,many,-,TRBJ2-7,TGTGCCAGTTTAAAGGGGTTGATCACCTACGAGCAGTACTTC,CASLKGLITYEQYF
TRBV6-6,-,-,TRBJ2-1,TGTGCCAGCCGCAGGGATTACAATGAGCAGTTCTTC,CASRRDYNEQFF
TRBV5-1,-,TRBD1,TRBJ2-3,TGCGCCAGCAAACACAGGGGTTTTAGCACAGATACGCAGTATTTT,CASKHRGFSTDTQYF
TRBV11-1,many,-,TRBJ2-6,TGTGCCAGCAGCTTAGTTTTTAAGGTTGAGGCTGGGGCCAACGTCCTGACTTTC,CASSLVFKVEAGANVLTF
TRBV27,few,-,TRBJ2-7,TGTGCCAGCAGTTTAGATAGCGTCTCCTACGAGCAGTACTTC,CASSLDSVSYEQYF
TRBV10-3,many,-,TRBJ2-2,TGTGCCATCAGTGCCTCCTGGGTGGAGACCGGGGAGCTGTTTTTT,CAISASWVETGELFF
TRBV18,few,-,TRBJ2-2,TGTGCCAGCTCAACGCTAGCTTCGAACACCGGGGAGCTGTTTTTT,CASSTLASNTGELFF
TRBV5-1,many,-,TRBJ2-1,TGCGCCAGCGCGGGAATCTCCTACAATGAGCAGTTCTTC,CASAGISYNEQFF
TRBV19,many,TRBD1,TRBJ2-3,TGTGCCAGTAGTATTACCGGGACAGGGGGGAATACGCAGTATTTT,CASSITGTGGNTQYF
TRBV5-6,-,-,TRBJ2-7,TGTGCCAGCAGCTTTCGCGGGGTGGGGTACTACGAGCAGTACTTC,CASSFRGVGYYEQYF
TRBV6-5,many,TRBD1,TRBJ2-2,TGTGCCAGCAGTTCCGGGACAGGGGGTGTCACCGGGGAGCTGTTTTTT,CASSSGTGGVTGELFF
TRBV5-1,-,-,TRBJ1-1,TGCGCCAGCAGCTTGGTATCAGGGGTGAACACTGAAGCTTTCTTT,CASSLVSGVNTEAFF
TRBV10-3,few,-,TRBJ2-1,TGTGCCATCAGTGAGTCGGGGAGGGGGTATTACAATGAGCAGTTCTTC,CAISESGRGYYNEQFF
TRBV29-1,few,-,TRBJ2-2,TGCAGCGGGGCGGAAAACACCGGGGAGCTGTTTTTT,CSGAENTGELFF
TRBV5-1,many,TRBD2,TRBJ2-1,TGCGCCAGCAGCTTGGGGGCTAGCGGGACCCACAATGAGCAGTTCTTC,CASSLGASGTHNEQFF
TRBV25-1,few,-,TRBJ2-1,TGTGCCAGCAGTGAATCAATAGGTAGCATCTCCTACAATGAGCAGTTCTTC,CASSESIGSISYNEQFF
TRBV11-2,-,-,TRBJ2-7,TGTGCCAGCAGCTCCCGACAGGTCTCTAACTACGAGCAGTACTTC,CASSSRQVSNYEQYF
TRBV27,-,TRBD2,TRBJ2-1,TGTGCCAGCAGTTTAGCCCCAGCGGGGGGGCAGAATGAGCAGTTCTTC,CASSLAPAGGQNEQFF
TRBV5-1,-,-,TRBJ2-7,TGCGCCAGCAGCTTGGCCGTAGGAGGAGAGGGTTTCTACGAGCAGTACTTC,CASSLAVGGEGFYEQYF
TRBV11-2,-,-,TRBJ2-7,TGTGCCAGCAGCCGCCCCCGGTTATCCAATCAAGGCTACGAGCAGTACTTC,CASSRPRLSNQGYEQYF
TRBV14,-,TRBD1,TRBJ1-2,TGTGCCAGCAGCCCCCGGGACAGGTGGCTGAGATATGGCTACACCTTC,CASSPRDRWLRYGYTF
TRBV2,few,TRBD1,TRBJ2-7,TGTGCCAGCAGCGAACAGGACAGGAACTCCCTCTCCTACGAGCAGTACTTC,CASSEQDRNSLSYEQYF
TRBV5-1,many,TRBD2,TRBJ2-3,TGCGCCAGCAGCTTGGGACTAGCGGTTAGCACAGATACGCAGTATTTT,CASSLGLAVSTDTQYF
TRBV29-1,-,TRBD2,TRBJ2-1,TGCAGCGCAGAACCTTCTAGCGGGGGTCTCAATGAGCAGTTCTTC,CSAEPSSGGLNEQFF
TRBV2,-,TRBD2,TRBJ2-3,TGTGCCAGCAGTGAAGCGCTGACTAGCGGGCCCAGCACAGATACGCAGTATTTT,CASSEALTSGPSTDTQYF
TRBV18,once,-,TRBJ2-2,TGTGCCAGCTCACCATTTATGGAGACCGGGGAGCTGTTTTTT,CASSPFMETGELFF
TRBV11-2,many,TRBD1,TRBJ2-7,TGTGCCAGCAGCTTAGCGACAGGGTTCAGCGAGCAGTACTTC,CASSLATGFSEQYF
TRBV20-1,few,-,TRBJ1-1,TGCAGTGCACGCCCGGACGGGCCCATGAACACTGAAGCTTTCTTT,CSARPDGPMNTEAFF
TRBV20-1,few,-,TRBJ1-1,TGCAGTGCTAACTCGGAGAGTCGGAGAAGTTGGCTGAACACTGAAGCTTTCTTT,CSANSESRRSWLNTEAFF
TRBV19,few,-,TRBJ2-1,TGTGCCAGTAGTAGGGGGACGTCAGACAATGAGCAGTTCTTC,CASSRGTSDNEQFF
TRBV3-1,few,-,TRBJ2-3,TGTGCCACCACCAAGCAGGTCCCTGGGACAGATACGCAGTATTTT,CATTKQVPGTDTQYF
TRBV6-5,few,TRBD2,TRBJ2-7,TGTGCCAGCAGTTACACCGTGTTAGCGGGGGAACCGGGCGAGCAGTACTTC,CASSYTVLAGEPGEQYF
TRBV5-1,-,TRBD1,TRBJ1-2,TGCGCCAGCAGCTTGGAGTCAGGGGGGCTATATGGCTACACCTTC,CASSLESGGLYGYTF
TRBV7-9,-,-,TRBJ2-7,TGTGCCAGCAGCTTAATCCCCTACGAGCAGTACTTC,CASSLIPYEQYF
TRBV9,-,-,TRBJ2-7,TGTGCCAGCAGCGCTGGGAACGAGCAGTACTTC,CASSAGNEQYF
TRBV28,few,TRBD1,TRBJ2-7,TGTGCCAGCAGGTCTTCTGGGACAGGGGCCTACGAGCAGTACTTC,CASRSSGTGAYEQYF